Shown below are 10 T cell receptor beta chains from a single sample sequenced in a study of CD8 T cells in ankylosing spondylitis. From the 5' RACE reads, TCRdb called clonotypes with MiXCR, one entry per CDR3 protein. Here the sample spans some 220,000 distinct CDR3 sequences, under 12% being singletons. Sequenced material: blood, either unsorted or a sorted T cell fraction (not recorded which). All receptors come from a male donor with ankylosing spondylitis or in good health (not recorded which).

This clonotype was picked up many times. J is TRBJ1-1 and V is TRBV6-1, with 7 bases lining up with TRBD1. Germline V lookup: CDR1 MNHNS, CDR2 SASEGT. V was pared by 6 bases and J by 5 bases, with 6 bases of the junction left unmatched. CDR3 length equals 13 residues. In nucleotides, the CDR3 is TGTGCCAGCAGGGCAGGGGGAGATACTGAAGCTTTCTTT. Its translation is CASRAGGDTEAFF.

CDR3 bases: TGCAGCGTTGAAGACTACCGACAGGGAACAATCTACGAGCAGTACTTC. It translates to CSVEDYRQGTIYEQYF. The chain combines TRBV29-1 with TRBJ2-7; the match to TRBD1 covers 7 bases. Germline V gene lookup returns CDR1 SQVTM and CDR2 ANQGSEA. Trimming took 0 bases from V and 3 from J; bases not matched to a gene: 11. This CDR3 spans 16 amino acids.

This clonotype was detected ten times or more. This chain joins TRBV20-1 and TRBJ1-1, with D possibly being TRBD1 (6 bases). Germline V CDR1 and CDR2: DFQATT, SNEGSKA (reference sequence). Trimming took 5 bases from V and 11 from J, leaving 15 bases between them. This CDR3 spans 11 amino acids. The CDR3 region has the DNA TGCAGTGCTCTTAACAGGGAAATGGCTTTCTTT. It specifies CSALNREMAFF.

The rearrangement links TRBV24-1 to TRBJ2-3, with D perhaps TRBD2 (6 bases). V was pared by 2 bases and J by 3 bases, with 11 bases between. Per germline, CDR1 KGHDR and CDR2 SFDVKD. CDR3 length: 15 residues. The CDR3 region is CATSDSGLKTDTQYF. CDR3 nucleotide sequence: TGTGCCACCAGTGATTCGGGACTTAAGACAGATACGCAGTATTTT.

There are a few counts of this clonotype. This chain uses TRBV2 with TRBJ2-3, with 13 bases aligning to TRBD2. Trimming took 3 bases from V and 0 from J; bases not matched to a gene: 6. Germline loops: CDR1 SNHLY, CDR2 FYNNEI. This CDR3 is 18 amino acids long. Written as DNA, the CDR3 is TGTGCCAGCAGTGAGACTAGCGGGGGGACGATTAGCACAGATACGCAGTATTTT. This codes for CASSETSGGTISTDTQYF.

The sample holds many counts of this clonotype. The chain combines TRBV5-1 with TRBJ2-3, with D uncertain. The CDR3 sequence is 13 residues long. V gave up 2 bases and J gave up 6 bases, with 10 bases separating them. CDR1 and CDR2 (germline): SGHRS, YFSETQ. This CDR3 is CASSFQIADTQYF. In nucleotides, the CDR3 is TGCGCCAGCAGCTTCCAAATCGCGGATACGCAGTATTTT.

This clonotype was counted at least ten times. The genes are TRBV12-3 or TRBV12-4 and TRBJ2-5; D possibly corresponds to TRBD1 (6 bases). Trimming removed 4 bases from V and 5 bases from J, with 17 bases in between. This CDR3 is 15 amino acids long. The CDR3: CASSSRPGGRETQYF. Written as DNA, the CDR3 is TGTGCCAGCAGTTCCCGGCCTGGGGGCAGGGAGACCCAGTACTTC.

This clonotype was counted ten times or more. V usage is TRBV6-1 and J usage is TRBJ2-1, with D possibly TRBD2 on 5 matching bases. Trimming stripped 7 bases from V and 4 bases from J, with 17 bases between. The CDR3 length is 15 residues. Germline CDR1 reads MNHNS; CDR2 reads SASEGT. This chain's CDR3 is CASTRGADEYNEQFF. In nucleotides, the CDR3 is TGTGCCAGCACCCGAGGAGCGGATGAATACAATGAGCAGTTCTTC.

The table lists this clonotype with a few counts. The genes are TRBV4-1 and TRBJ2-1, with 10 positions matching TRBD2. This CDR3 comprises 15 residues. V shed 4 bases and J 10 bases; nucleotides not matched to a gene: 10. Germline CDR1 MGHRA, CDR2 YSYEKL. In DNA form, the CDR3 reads TGCGCCAGCAGCCTAAGCAGCGGGGGGGCGCGGGAGCAGTTCTTC. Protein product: CASSLSSGGAREQFF.

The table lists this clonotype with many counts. The CDR3 nucleotides are TGCAGTGCTAGCGGGACCAATGAGCAGTTCTTC. Translating it yields CSASGTNEQFF. This chain uses TRBV20-1 with TRBJ2-1; D may be TRBD1 or TRBD2 (5 bases each). Per the germline V gene, CDR1 is DFQATT and CDR2 is SNEGSKA (reference sequence). The V end was cut by 3 bases, the J end by 6 bases, with 6 bases between. This CDR3 is built from 11 residues.